Listed below are T cell receptor beta chains from one sample, sequenced in a study of T-cell memory formation after mild COVID-19. TCRdb recomputed calls from the 5' RACE reads with MiXCR, one row per CDR3 protein. Among roughly 450,000 distinct CDR3 sequences listed, about 20% were seen once. The sample taken for sequencing was PBMCs or a T cell subset sorted from them (not recorded which). The receptors here all came from an adult woman who had mild COVID-19 (a few samples of this study predate the infection). Cell type and time point are not known. Each CDR3 is given with its conserved first and last residue. A D gene is named only where the DNA matches it firmly. Some rows mark clone size as missing; the rest say once, few, many or name a class of expanded clone.

CDR3 protein,CDR3 DNA,J gene,D gene,clone size,V gene
CASSEALSIFDEQYF,TGTGCCAGCAGTGAAGCGCTTAGTATATTCGACGAGCAGTACTTC,TRBJ2-7,-,few,TRBV2
CASSLGGPSGTYEQYF,TGCGCCAGCAGCTTGGGGGGCCCTAGCGGGACCTACGAGCAGTACTTC,TRBJ2-7,TRBD2,few,TRBV5-1
CASSYRGEAFF,TGTGCCAGCAGTTACCGGGGGGAAGCTTTCTTT,TRBJ1-1,-,-,TRBV6-5
CASSLLPGPNTGELFF,TGTGCCAGCAGCCTCCTACCGGGGCCAAACACCGGGGAGCTGTTTTTT,TRBJ2-2,-,-,TRBV7-8
CASSLEREDRSGELFF,TGTGCCAGCAGTTTGGAACGGGAGGATAGGTCCGGGGAGCTGTTTTTT,TRBJ2-2,TRBD2,-,TRBV27
CATAQQVNTEAFF,TGTGCCACTGCGCAACAGGTTAACACTGAAGCTTTCTTT,TRBJ1-1,-,few,TRBV10-3
CASNPWAGSYEQYF,TGTGCCAGCAATCCCTGGGCGGGATCCTACGAGCAGTACTTC,TRBJ2-7,-,once,TRBV6-2/TRBV6-3
CATGDRVYEDTQYF,TGTGCCACCGGAGACAGGGTCTATGAAGATACGCAGTATTTT,TRBJ2-3,TRBD1,few,TRBV24-1
CASSLADLAGGEQFF,TGTGCCAGCAGCTTGGCGGATCTAGCGGGCGGGGAGCAGTTCTTC,TRBJ2-1,TRBD2,-,TRBV5-6
CASSLDRSGQGARDTQYF,TGTGCCAGCAGCTTAGATCGGTCGGGACAGGGGGCTAGAGATACGCAGTATTTT,TRBJ2-3,TRBD1,few,TRBV11-2
CASSLQGLAGGKYTQYF,TGTGCCAGCAGCTTACAGGGTCTAGCGGGAGGGAAATATACGCAGTATTTT,TRBJ2-3,TRBD2,many,TRBV7-3
CASRKDSAGEQFF,TGTGCCAGCAGAAAGGACTCGGCGGGTGAGCAGTTCTTC,TRBJ2-1,-,-,TRBV6-5